Listed below are T cell receptor beta chains from one sample, sequenced in a study of cytomegalovirus exposure and HLA in healthy donors. TCRdb's copy holds only in-frame clones and misses some; the assay was immunoSEQ multiplex PCR. Among roughly 130,000 clones listed, around 82% were seen once. The sequenced material came from PBMCs. These receptor sequences come from a boy aged 5-17 years in good health and CMV-seronegative. Each CDR3 is given with its conserved first and last residue.

CDR3 protein	V gene	J gene
CASSLGPGEGYEQYF	TRBV7-2	TRBJ2-7
CASSKRGSGITDTQYF	TRBV9	TRBJ2-3
CASSSTGKAGELFF	TRBV11-3	TRBJ2-2
CASSLWATGSDTQYF	TRBV27	TRBJ2-3
CASSAGWTEAFF	TRBV19	TRBJ1-1
CASSLDRGREEQYF	TRBV19	TRBJ2-7
CASSLRREPYNEQFF	TRBV7-8	TRBJ2-1
CASSPTRVDRGVDEQYF	TRBV28	TRBJ2-7
CASSAQGETGELFF	TRBV18	TRBJ2-2
CASSLRQGGTSYGYTF	TRBV7-2	TRBJ1-2
CASTRGWGNQPQHF	TRBV19	TRBJ1-5
CASSVRGNQPQHF	TRBV6-1	TRBJ1-5
CASSLEPDRGWDGYTF	TRBV5-4	TRBJ1-2
CASTAKDSDSTDTQYF	TRBV5-1	TRBJ2-3
CASSDFSGGANEQFF	TRBV2	TRBJ2-1
CASSDGQGGTDTQYF	TRBV6-1	TRBJ2-3
CASMPGAGANTGELFF	TRBV19	TRBJ2-2
CASSPGLAWYEQYF	TRBV7-2	TRBJ2-7
CASSLRLAGGLSNEQYF	TRBV5-4	TRBJ2-7
CASSPGQASYEQYF	TRBV7-2	TRBJ2-7
CASTLTGLGAQPQHF	TRBV19	TRBJ1-5
CASSSRQGLGEKLFF	TRBV13	TRBJ1-4
CASSVAQNTEAFF	TRBV9	TRBJ1-1
CATSRIVDTEAFF	TRBV15	TRBJ1-1
CSVILADPTGELFF	TRBV29-1	TRBJ2-2
CASRQVGYIDNEQFF	TRBV27	TRBJ2-1
CASDTGSTYEQYF	TRBV7-9	TRBJ2-7
CASSPGQGSYEQYF	TRBV13	TRBJ2-7
CASSLVSVVNYEQYF	TRBV5-1	TRBJ2-7
CASSVGQGAAEAFF	TRBV2	TRBJ1-1
CASSLGRGGSTDTQYF	TRBV7-2	TRBJ2-3
CASSFLQVNQPQHF	TRBV7-2	TRBJ1-5
CASSSYRGVETQYF	TRBV7-2	TRBJ2-5
CASSLGVREGIQYF	TRBV5-1	TRBJ2-4
CASSPQGAGGRDTDTQYF	TRBV4-3	TRBJ2-3
CASSQEDRGRTEAFF	TRBV4-3	TRBJ1-1
CASSQALQTEAFF	TRBV14	TRBJ1-1
CASSLGTGSNQPQHF	TRBV5-4	TRBJ1-5
CASSTSGRGNEQFF	TRBV6-1	TRBJ2-1
CSADGSGGEDTQYF	TRBV29-1	TRBJ2-3
CASSGTSGGPSYF	TRBV10-2	TRBJ2-3
CASSLLGLATEQYF	TRBV7-8	TRBJ2-7